These 18 T cell receptor beta chains originate from one sample sequenced in a study of metastatic and nonmetastatic thyroid tumors. Thyroid surgery was preceded by no treatment in any patient. TCRdb re-analyzed the PCR reads using MiXCR. The table includes over 7,500 clones, around 9.9% detected once. Sequences were obtained from tumor tissue. The receptors come from a female donor with papillary thyroid cancer or a benign thyroid nodule (not recorded which). Some clones in this sample may be carry-over from other donors' samples.

This clone was observed at least ten times. Other DNA sequences in the sample encode the same CDR3. The J gene is TRBJ2-1, the V gene TRBV25-1; tentatively, D is TRBD1 or TRBD2 (5 bases each). The CDR3 runs 14 residues. The germline CDR1 and CDR2 sequences are MGHDK and SYGVNS. Trimming cost V 0 bases and J 9 bases, with 12 bases left between them. CDR3 nucleotide sequence: TGTGCCAGCAGTGAATACGGGACGTACGGTGAGCAGTTCTTC. Translating gives CASSEYGTYGEQFF.

This clone was observed many times. A much more abundant neighbour one base away suggests this may be a read error. The rearrangement uses TRBV9 and TRBJ1-2, with TRBD1 as a possible D gene (5 bases). The CDR3 is 15 residues long. The germline CDR1 and CDR2 sequences are SGDLS and YYNGEE. CDR3 sequence reads: CAGSKEGTARYGYTF. CDR3 in DNA: TGTGCCGGCAGCAAGGAAGGGACTGCGCGCTATGGCTACACCTTC.

The chain has TRBV19 and TRBJ1-5; D might be TRBD1 (6 bases). Trimming shortened V by 5 bases and J by 6 bases, and 20 bases separated the two germline ends. Germline CDR1 reads LNHDA; CDR2 reads SQIVND (reference sequence). The CDR3 is 16 residues long. The CDR3 nucleotides are TGTGCCAGTAGTGCCCTCCGGGACATGTGGAGTCAGCCCCAGCATTTT. This encodes CASSALRDMWSQPQHF.

This clone was detected ten times or more. The chain uses TRBV7-3 and TRBJ1-2; 9 bases align to TRBD1. The germline V gene has CDR1 SGHTA and CDR2 FQGTGA. V dropped 1 base and J dropped 9; count of bases not matched to a gene: 9. The CDR3 is 15 residues long. The CDR3 region is CASSLKGQGVLCYTF. As DNA, the CDR3 is TGTGCCAGCAGCTTAAAGGGACAGGGCGTTCTTTGCTACACCTTC.

This clone was seen many times. Sequence at one end of the junction differs from germline and may be a read error. This chain links TRBV9 with TRBJ2-3, with D perhaps TRBD2 (6 bases). Germline V gene lookup returns CDR1 SGDLS and CDR2 YYNGEE. The CDR3 is 15 residues long. CDR3 region: CASSVAEHEGDTQYF. CDR3 nucleotides: TGTGCCAGCAGTGTAGCGGAACATGAAGGGGATACGCAGTATTTT.

This clone is labeled as medium-sized. The V and J genes are TRBV10-1 and TRBJ2-2, with D unresolved. The CDR3 consists of 13 residues. Germline assignment: CDR1 WNHNN and CDR2 SYGVQD (reference sequence). Trimming stripped 8 bases from V and 2 bases from J, with 9 bases between. CDR3 residues: CASGEPNTGELFF. The CDR3 DNA follows: TGCGCCAGCGGGGAACCTAACACCGGGGAGCTGTTTTTT.

This clone was seen ten or more times. The V gene is TRBV5-1, the J gene TRBJ1-6, with TRBD1 matching over 10 bases. With V trimmed by 5 bases and J by 7 bases, 3 bases remained unmatched. Germline values: CDR1 SGHRS, CDR2 YFSETQ. CDR3 length: 14 amino acids. The CDR3 DNA is TGCGCCAGCAGTCGGGACAGGGGAAATTCACCCCTCCACTTT. Its translation is CASSRDRGNSPLHF.

This clone was detected ten times or more. This chain connects TRBV20-1 to TRBJ2-3; D possibly corresponds to TRBD1 (6 bases). Per germline, CDR1 DFQATT and CDR2 SNEGSKA (reference sequence). Deletions cut 6 bases from V and 5 bases from J, with 12 bases between. This CDR3 comprises 12 residues. The CDR3 loop is CSASFRGDTQYF. The CDR3 DNA follows: TGCAGTGCAAGTTTCAGGGGAGATACGCAGTATTTT.

There are a few counts of this clone. A much larger clone is a single base away; this may be a read error. Since no conserved phenylalanine or tryptophan closes the CDR3, a read error is the likely cause. The genes are TRBV7-9 and TRBJ1-6; no reliable D call. The ends were cut back, 6 bases at V and 8 bases at J, with 8 bases in the middle. CDR1 and CDR2 from the germline V gene are SEHNR and FQNEAQ (reference sequence). The CDR3 runs to 12 residues. CDR3 protein: CASRIADSPLHL. CDR3 in DNA: TGTGCCAGCAGAATAGCGGATTCACCCCTCCACTTA.

This clone was picked up many times. This chain uses TRBV2 with TRBJ1-1; D ambiguous. Germline loops: CDR1 SNHLY, CDR2 FYNNEI. Trimming pared 7 bases from V and 1 base from J, leaving 19 bases between. There are 16 residues in the CDR3. The CDR3 DNA reads as TGTGCCAGCACCCCGGCGGCGGGCGCCGGGAACACTGAAGCTTTCTTT. Its translation: CASTPAAGAGNTEAFF.

This clone was detected many times. This chain uses TRBV15 with TRBJ2-5, with TRBD2 as a possible D gene (7 bases). The germline CDR1 and CDR2 sequences are LNHNV and YYDKDF (reference sequence). The V and J ends lost 3 bases and 5 bases respectively, with 10 bases between them. The CDR3 spans 13 residues. The CDR3 sequence is CATSRGGQETQYF. For the CDR3, the DNA is TGTGCCACCAGCAGGGGGGGGCAGGAGACCCAGTACTTC.

This clone was counted ten times or more. The chain combines TRBV18 with TRBJ1-1; D may be TRBD1 (5 bases). The germline V and J ends were trimmed by 2 bases and 1 base, with 11 bases remaining between them. Germline CDR1 and CDR2: KGHSH and LQKENI. The CDR3 totals 15 residues. The CDR3 coding sequence is TGTGCCAGCTCACCAACGGTAGGGGAGAACACTGAAGCTTTCTTT. Protein: CASSPTVGENTEAFF. The variable domain in full, with the rest retrieved from reference TRBV18 and TRBJ1-1, is NAGVMQNPRHLVRRRGQEARLRCSPMKGHSHVYWYRQLPEEGLKFMVYLQKENIIDESGMPKERFSAEFPKEGPSILRIQQVVRGDSAAYFCASSPTVGENTEAFFGQGTRLTVV.

This clone has ten or more counts. The J gene is TRBJ2-2, the V gene TRBV2; TRBD2 matches 10 bases. Looked up from germline, CDR1 is SNHLY and CDR2 is FYNNEI. The trim removed 4 bases at V and 0 bases at J, leaving 5 bases unmatched. CDR3 size: 17 residues. The CDR3 protein is CASSADSGGTNTGELFF. The CDR3 DNA is TGTGCCAGCAGTGCGGATAGCGGGGGGACGAACACCGGGGAGCTGTTTTTT.

The sample holds many counts of this clone. This could be a read error, since a much larger clone is one nucleotide away. The chain links TRBV19 to TRBJ2-1; TRBD2 aligns across 11 bases. Germline CDR1 is LNHDA and CDR2 is SQIVND (reference sequence). The CDR3 extends over 16 amino acids. CDR3 nucleotides: TGTGCCAGTAGCCGAACCGGGACTAGCGGCTACAATGAGCAGCTCTTC. This sequence encodes CASSRTGTSGYNEQLF.

V gene TRBV7-3 combines with J gene TRBJ2-1; D is undetermined. Trimming pared 7 bases from V and 4 bases from J, leaving 14 bases between. The CDR3 runs to 14 residues. The germline CDR1 and CDR2 sequences are SGHTA and FQGTGA. CDR3 coding DNA: TGTGCCAGCATCTCTCTTGGGCCGTACAATGAGCAGTTCTTC. Protein product: CASISLGPYNEQFF.

The J gene is TRBJ2-7, the V gene TRBV29-1; 8 positions match TRBD2. The germline V gene has CDR1 SQVTM and CDR2 ANQGSEA. Unmatched junction bases numbered 9, after V lost 6 bases and J lost 8 bases. This CDR3 comprises 12 residues. This chain's CDR3 is CSVAGGRRQQYF. The CDR3 DNA follows: TGCAGCGTGGCGGGGGGTCGGCGGCAGCAGTACTTC.

Within the sample, this clone is medium-sized. The chain recombines TRBV27 with TRBJ1-2; TRBD1 is a possible D gene (6 bases). Trimming removed 0 bases at V and 8 bases at J, with 10 bases between. The CDR3 has 13 residues. Germline V lookup: CDR1 MNHEY, CDR2 SMNVEV (reference sequence). This CDR3 reads CASSLSGGRGYTF. In DNA form, the CDR3 reads TGTGCCAGCAGTTTATCCGGGGGCAGGGGCTACACCTTC.

In its sample, this clone ranks as medium-sized. The chain has TRBV6-5 and TRBJ1-2; tentatively, D is TRBD1 (5 bases). This CDR3 region has 15 residues. The ends were cut back, 0 bases at V and 4 bases at J, with 12 bases in the middle. Germline values: CDR1 MNHEY, CDR2 SVGAGI. CDR3 region: CASSYSSGGIYGYTF. DNA for the CDR3: TGTGCCAGCAGTTACTCCTCGGGGGGAATCTATGGCTACACCTTC.